This paragraph covers one TCR beta chain sequence. The data derive from a study of Graves' ophthalmopathy and Graves' hyperthyroidism. CDR3 regions of TCR beta were amplified from RNA transcripts. After a first-round RT-PCR with HTBI primers, a second-round multiplex PCR was run. TCRdb passed the multiplex PCR reads through MiXCR, listing each CDR3 protein once. The sample has about 240,000 distinct CDR3 sequences, around 42% seen once; the top ten hold roughly 50%. Germline V gene lookup returns CDR1 SGHAT and CDR2 FQNNGV. Trimming removed 3 bases at V and 2 bases at J, with 14 bases between. The CDR3 runs 15 residues.

The rearrangement links TRBV11-2 to TRBJ2-7; a possible D gene is TRBD2 (5 bases). The origin of this receptor is an adult man with Graves' ophthalmopathy. Sequenced input: peripheral blood. CDR3 residues: CASSLGPAAAYEQYF. In DNA, the CDR3 is TGTGCCAGCAGCTTGGGTCCAGCGGCCGCCTACGAGCAGTACTTC.